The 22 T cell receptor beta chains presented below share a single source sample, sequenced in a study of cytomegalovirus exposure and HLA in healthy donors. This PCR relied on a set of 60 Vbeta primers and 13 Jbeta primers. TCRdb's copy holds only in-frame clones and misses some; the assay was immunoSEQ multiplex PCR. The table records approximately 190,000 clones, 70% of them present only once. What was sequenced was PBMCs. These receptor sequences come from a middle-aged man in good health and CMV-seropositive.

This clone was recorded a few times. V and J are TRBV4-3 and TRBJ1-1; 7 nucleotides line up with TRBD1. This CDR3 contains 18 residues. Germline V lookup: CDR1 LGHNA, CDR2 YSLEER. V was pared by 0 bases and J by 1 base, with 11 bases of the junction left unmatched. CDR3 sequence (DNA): TGCGCCAGCAGCCAAGATTTTGACGGGACAGTTAAGAACACTGAAGCTTTCTTT. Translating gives CASSQDFDGTVKNTEAFF.

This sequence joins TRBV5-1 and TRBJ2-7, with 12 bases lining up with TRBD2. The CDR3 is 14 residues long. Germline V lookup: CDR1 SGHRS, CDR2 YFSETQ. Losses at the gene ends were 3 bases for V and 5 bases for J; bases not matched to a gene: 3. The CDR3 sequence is CASSSSGGANEQYF. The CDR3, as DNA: TGCGCCAGCAGCTCTAGCGGGGGGGCAAACGAGCAGTACTTC.

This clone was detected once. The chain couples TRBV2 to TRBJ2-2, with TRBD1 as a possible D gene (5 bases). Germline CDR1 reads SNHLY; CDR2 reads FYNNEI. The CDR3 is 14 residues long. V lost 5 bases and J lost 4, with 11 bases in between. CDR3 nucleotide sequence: TGTGCCAGCAGTCCGGTCAGGGCCACCGGGGAGCTGTTTTTT. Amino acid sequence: CASSPVRATGELFF.

The CDR3 nucleotides are TGTGCCAGCAGCTCCAGGACAGATTTGAACACTGAAGCTTTCTTT. Its translation: CASSSRTDLNTEAFF. The V and J genes are TRBV11-2 and TRBJ1-1; TRBD1 might be the D (6 bases). V lost 4 bases, J lost 0 bases, and 12 bases lay in between. Germline V CDR1 and CDR2: SGHAT, FQNNGV. The CDR3 is 15 amino acids.

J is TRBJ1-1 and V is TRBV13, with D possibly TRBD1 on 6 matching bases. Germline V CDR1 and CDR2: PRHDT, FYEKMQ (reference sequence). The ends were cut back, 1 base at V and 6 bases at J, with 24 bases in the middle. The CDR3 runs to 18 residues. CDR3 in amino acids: CASSLEVGGGLRRAEAFF. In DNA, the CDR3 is TGTGCCAGCAGCTTAGAGGTTGGGGGCGGCCTACGTAGGGCTGAAGCTTTCTTT.

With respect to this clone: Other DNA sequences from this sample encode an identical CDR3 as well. CDR3 in amino acids: CASSITRGSYEQYF. The CDR3 nucleotides read TGTGCCAGTAGTATAACCAGGGGATCCTACGAGCAGTACTTC. This chain connects TRBV19 to TRBJ2-7, with TRBD1 as a possible D gene (6 bases). V lost 2 bases and J 1 base, leaving 9 bases between the germline ends. CDR1 LNHDA and CDR2 SQIVND come from the germline V gene (reference sequence). The CDR3 runs to 14 residues.

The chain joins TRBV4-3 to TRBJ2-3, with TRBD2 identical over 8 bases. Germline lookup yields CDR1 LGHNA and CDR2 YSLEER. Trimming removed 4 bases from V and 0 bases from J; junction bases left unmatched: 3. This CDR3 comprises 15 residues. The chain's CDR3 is CASSLSGVSTDTQYF. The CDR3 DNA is TGCGCCAGCAGCCTTAGCGGGGTGAGCACAGATACGCAGTATTTT.

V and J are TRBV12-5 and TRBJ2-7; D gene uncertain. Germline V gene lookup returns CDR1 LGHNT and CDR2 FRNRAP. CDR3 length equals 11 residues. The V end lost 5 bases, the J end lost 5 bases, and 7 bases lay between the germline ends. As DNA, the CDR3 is TGTGCTAGTGGTCCCCGGGACGAGCAGTACTTC. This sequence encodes CASGPRDEQYF.

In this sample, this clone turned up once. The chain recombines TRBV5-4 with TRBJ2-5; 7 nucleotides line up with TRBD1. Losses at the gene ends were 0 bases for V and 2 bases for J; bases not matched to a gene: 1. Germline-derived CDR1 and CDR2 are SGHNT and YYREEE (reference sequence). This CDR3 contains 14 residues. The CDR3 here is CASSLVGQQETQYF. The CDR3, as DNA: TGTGCCAGCAGCTTGGTGGGACAGCAAGAGACCCAGTACTTC.

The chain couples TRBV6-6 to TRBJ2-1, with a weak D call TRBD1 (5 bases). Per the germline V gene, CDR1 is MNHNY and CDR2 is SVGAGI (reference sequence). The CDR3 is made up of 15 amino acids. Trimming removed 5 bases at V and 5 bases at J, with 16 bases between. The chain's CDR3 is CASSPIVDTNNEQFF. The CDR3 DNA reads TGTGCCAGCAGTCCCATCGTGGACACCAACAATGAGCAGTTCTTC.

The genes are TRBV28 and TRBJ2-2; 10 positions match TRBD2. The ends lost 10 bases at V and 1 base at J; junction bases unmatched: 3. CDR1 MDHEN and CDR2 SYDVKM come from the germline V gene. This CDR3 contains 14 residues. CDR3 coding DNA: TGTGCCACCGAGCGGGGGGGGAACACCGGGGAGCTGTTTTTT. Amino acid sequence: CATERGGNTGELFF.

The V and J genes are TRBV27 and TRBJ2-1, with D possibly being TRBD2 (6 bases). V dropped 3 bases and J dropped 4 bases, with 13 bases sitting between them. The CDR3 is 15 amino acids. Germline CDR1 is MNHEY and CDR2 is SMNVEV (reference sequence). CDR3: CASSFVEGLYNEQFF. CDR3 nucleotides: TGTGCCAGCAGTTTCGTAGAAGGACTATACAATGAGCAGTTCTTC.

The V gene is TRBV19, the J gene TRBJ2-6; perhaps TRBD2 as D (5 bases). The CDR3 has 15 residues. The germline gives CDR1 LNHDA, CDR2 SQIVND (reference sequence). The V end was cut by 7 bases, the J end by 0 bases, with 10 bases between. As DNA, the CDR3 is TGTGCCAGTACCCTAGGAGGCTCTGGGGCCAACGTCCTGACTTTC. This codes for CASTLGGSGANVLTF.

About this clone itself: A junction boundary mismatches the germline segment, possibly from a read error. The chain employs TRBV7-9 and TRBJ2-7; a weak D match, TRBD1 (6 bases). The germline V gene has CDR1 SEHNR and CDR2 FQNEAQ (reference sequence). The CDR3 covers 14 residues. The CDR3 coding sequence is TGTTCCAGCAGCCTATGGGACACCACCTACGAGCAGTACTTC. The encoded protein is CSSSLWDTTYEQYF.

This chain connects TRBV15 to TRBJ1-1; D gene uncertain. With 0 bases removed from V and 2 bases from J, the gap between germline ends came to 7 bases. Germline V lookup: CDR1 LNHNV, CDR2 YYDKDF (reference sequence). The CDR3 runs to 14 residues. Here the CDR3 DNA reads TGTGCCACCAGCAGAGAAGTTAGAAACACTGAAGCTTTCTTT. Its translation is CATSREVRNTEAFF.

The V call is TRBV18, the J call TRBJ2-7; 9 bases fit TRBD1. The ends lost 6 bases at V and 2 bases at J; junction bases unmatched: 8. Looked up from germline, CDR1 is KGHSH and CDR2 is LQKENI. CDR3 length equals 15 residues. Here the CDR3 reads CASSPAGTGTYEQYF. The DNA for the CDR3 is TGTGCCAGCTCCCCGGCCGGGACAGGGACCTACGAGCAGTACTTC.

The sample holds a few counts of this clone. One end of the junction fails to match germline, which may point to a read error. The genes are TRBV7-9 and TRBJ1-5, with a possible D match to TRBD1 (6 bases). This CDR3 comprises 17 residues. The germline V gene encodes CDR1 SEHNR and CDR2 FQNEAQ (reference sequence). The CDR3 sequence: CSSSLAGQSESNQPQHF. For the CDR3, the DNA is TGTTCCAGCAGCTTAGCCGGACAGTCTGAAAGCAATCAGCCCCAGCATTTT.

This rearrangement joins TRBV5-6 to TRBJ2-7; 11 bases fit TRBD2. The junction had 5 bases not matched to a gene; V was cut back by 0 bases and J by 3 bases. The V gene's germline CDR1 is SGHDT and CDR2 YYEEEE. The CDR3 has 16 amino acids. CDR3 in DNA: TGTGCCAGCAGCTTGGGCGGACTAGCGGGCAACTACGAGCAGTACTTC. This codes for CASSLGGLAGNYEQYF.

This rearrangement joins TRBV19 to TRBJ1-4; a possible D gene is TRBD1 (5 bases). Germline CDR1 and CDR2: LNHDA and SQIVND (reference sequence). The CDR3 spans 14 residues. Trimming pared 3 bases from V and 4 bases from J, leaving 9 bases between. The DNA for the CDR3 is TGTGCCAGTAGTATTCCGGGACTTAATGAAAAACTGTTTTTT. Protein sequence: CASSIPGLNEKLFF. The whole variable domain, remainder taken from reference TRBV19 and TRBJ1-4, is DGGITQSPKYLFRKEGQNVTLSCEQNLNHDAMYWYRQDPGQGLRLIYYSQIVNDFQKGDIAEGYSVSREKKESFPLTVTSAQKNPTAFYLCASSIPGLNEKLFFGSGTQLSVL.

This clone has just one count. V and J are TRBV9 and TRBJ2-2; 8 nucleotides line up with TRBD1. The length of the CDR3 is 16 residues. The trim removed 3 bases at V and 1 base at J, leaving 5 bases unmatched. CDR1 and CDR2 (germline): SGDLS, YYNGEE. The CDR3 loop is CASSAPGTGNTGELFF. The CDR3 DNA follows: TGTGCCAGCAGCGCCCCAGGGACAGGGAACACCGGGGAGCTGTTTTTT.

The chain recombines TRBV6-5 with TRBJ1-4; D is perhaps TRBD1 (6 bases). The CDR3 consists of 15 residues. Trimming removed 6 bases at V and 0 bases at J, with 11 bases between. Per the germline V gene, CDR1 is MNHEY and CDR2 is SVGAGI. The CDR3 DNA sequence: TGTGCCAGCAGCACCACAGGGACAACTAATGAAAAACTGTTTTTT. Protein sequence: CASSTTGTTNEKLFF.

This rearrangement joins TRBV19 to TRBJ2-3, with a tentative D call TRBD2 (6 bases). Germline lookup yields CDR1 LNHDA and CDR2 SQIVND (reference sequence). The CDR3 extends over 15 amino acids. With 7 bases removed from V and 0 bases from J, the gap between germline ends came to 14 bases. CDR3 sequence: CASTLGGGSTDTQYF. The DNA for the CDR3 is TGTGCCAGTACCCTCGGTGGGGGGAGCACAGATACGCAGTATTTT. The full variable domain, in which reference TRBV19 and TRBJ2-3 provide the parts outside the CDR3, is DGGITQSPKYLFRKEGQNVTLSCEQNLNHDAMYWYRQDPGQGLRLIYYSQIVNDFQKGDIAEGYSVSREKKESFPLTVTSAQKNPTAFYLCASTLGGGSTDTQYFGPGTRLTVL.